Following are 14 T cell receptor beta chains from one sample sequenced in a study of beta chain features in type 1 diabetes. These TCRs' antigens remain unknown. Study-wide results and caveats: In every one of the four CD4+ subsets, TCRB CDR3s were moderately but significantly shorter in Type 1 diabetes patients.

TCRB transcripts that were expressed got sequenced, as all of the isolated RNA had been reverse transcribed. Sequencing was performed with immunoSEQ multiplex PCR; in TCRdb, only in-frame clones are kept and a portion is missing. The table lists roughly 150,000 clones, around 8.3% of them singletons. Source material: central memory CD4+ T cells from blood. These receptors were obtained from a young woman with type 1 diabetes.

The J gene is TRBJ1-6, the V gene TRBV27, with a possible D match to TRBD1 (6 bases). V lost 6 bases and J 0 bases, leaving 18 bases between the germline ends. Germline V gene lookup returns CDR1 MNHEY and CDR2 SMNVEV (reference sequence). CDR3 length: 18 residues. For the CDR3, the DNA is TGTGCCAGCAGCCCTCCAGGACAGTCCAGCTCCTATAATTCACCCCTCCACTTT. It translates to CASSPPGQSSSYNSPLHF.

This clone was seen a handful of times. The rearrangement links TRBV7-2 to TRBJ1-5; D remains ambiguous. Germline V CDR1 and CDR2: SGHTA, FQGNSA. Trimming removed 1 base from V and 0 bases from J, with 7 bases in between. The CDR3 loop spans 15 amino acids. The CDR3 here is CASSLGRVSNQPQHF. The CDR3 DNA is TGTGCCAGCAGCTTAGGTCGGGTTAGCAATCAGCCCCAGCATTTT.

This clone was detected only a few times. The V gene is TRBV29-1, the J gene TRBJ1-6; D is uncertain. Germline V CDR1 and CDR2: SQVTM, ANQGSEA. Trimming shortened V by 4 bases and J by 8 bases, and 12 bases separated the two germline ends. This CDR3 spans 13 amino acids. The CDR3 region has the DNA TGCAGCGTTGCTCGTGATCCGGATTCACCCCTCCACTTT. It codes for CSVARDPDSPLHF.

The V gene is TRBV9, the J gene TRBJ2-3; 8 nucleotides agree with TRBD2. With 1 base clipped from V and 1 base from J, the junction kept 5 bases outside the gene matches. CDR1 and CDR2 from the germline V gene are SGDLS and YYNGEE. The CDR3 has 16 amino acids. In nucleotides, the CDR3 is TGTGCCAGCAGCGTACAGGGTAGCGGGGGCACAGATACGCAGTATTTT. This gives the protein CASSVQGSGGTDTQYF.

The chain recombines TRBV30 with TRBJ2-5; the D gene is possibly TRBD1 (7 bases). Trimming removed 5 bases from V and 11 bases from J, with 18 bases in between. Germline V gene lookup returns CDR1 GTSNPN and CDR2 SVGIG (reference sequence). CDR3 size: 12 residues. CDR3 in DNA: TGTGCCTGGGGAGCTACCAGGGGGGAGCAGTACTTC. It encodes CAWGATRGEQYF.

CDR3 region: CASSLNRNTEAFF. CDR3 DNA: TGTGCCAGCAGCTTAAACAGGAACACTGAAGCTTTCTTT. The V gene is TRBV7-2, the J gene TRBJ1-1, with D uncertain. This CDR3 has 13 residues. V lost 2 bases to trimming and J lost 1 base, with 5 bases between them. CDR1 and CDR2 from the germline V gene are SGHTA and FQGNSA.

Only a few counts were recorded for this clone. V is TRBV7-8 and J is TRBJ2-3; the match to TRBD2 covers 7 bases. Looked up from germline, CDR1 is SGHVS and CDR2 is FQNEAQ. This CDR3 region has 17 residues. J gave up 4 bases and V 4 bases, and 14 bases lay outside the gene matches. The CDR3: CASSSPRGGRRSDTQYF. CDR3 bases: TGTGCCAGCAGCTCACCACGGGGCGGGAGAAGATCAGATACGCAGTATTTT.

This clone was observed a few times. This chain connects TRBV28 to TRBJ2-1; TRBD2 matches 7 bases. Losses at the gene ends were 6 bases for V and 12 bases for J; bases not matched to a gene: 8. Germline loops: CDR1 MDHEN, CDR2 SYDVKM. CDR3 length equals 12 residues. The CDR3 DNA reads as TGTGCCAGCAGCATCGGGGGGTTTGGGCAGTTCTTC. Its translation: CASSIGGFGQFF.

This clone was counted between two and nine times. The chain uses TRBV25-1 and TRBJ2-5, with TRBD1 matching over 9 bases. From germline, CDR1 is MGHDK and CDR2 SYGVNS. The ends lost 4 bases at V and 5 bases at J; junction bases unmatched: 11. The CDR3 runs to 16 residues. CDR3 region: CASSALGQGEEETQYF. CDR3 DNA sequence: TGTGCCAGCAGTGCCCTGGGACAGGGAGAAGAGGAGACCCAGTACTTC.

This clone was seen a few times. This sequence joins TRBV6-6 and TRBJ2-7; 10 nucleotides agree with TRBD1. The CDR3 totals 14 residues. V shed 6 bases and J 6 bases; nucleotides not matched to a gene: 8. Looked up from germline, CDR1 is MNHNY and CDR2 is SVGAGI (reference sequence). CDR3 nucleotide sequence: TGTGCCAGCAGCTGGGGACAGGGGAGCGTCGAGCAGTACTTC. Translating it yields CASSWGQGSVEQYF.

The CDR3 nucleotides read TGTGCCAGCAGCTTTGAGACAGGGCAAAACATTCAGTACTTC. This sequence encodes CASSFETGQNIQYF. The chain links TRBV11-2 to TRBJ2-4; TRBD1 aligns across 7 bases. The length of the CDR3 is 14 residues. CDR1 is SGHAT, CDR2 FQNNGV, per germline. V trimming: 3 bases; J trimming: 5 bases; junction bases outside the gene matches: 4.

V is TRBV19 and J is TRBJ2-7; D unresolved. V lost 8 bases to trimming and J lost 3 bases, with 23 bases between them. The CDR3 is 16 residues long. Germline V lookup: CDR1 LNHDA, CDR2 SQIVND (reference sequence). The CDR3 here is CASRLTRSSIFYEQYF. CDR3 DNA sequence: TGTGCCAGTCGTCTCACGAGATCCTCGATATTCTACGAGCAGTACTTC.

The chain joins TRBV30 to TRBJ2-3; TRBD2 matches at 10 bases. There are 19 residues in the CDR3. Germline V lookup: CDR1 GTSNPN, CDR2 SVGIG (reference sequence). V lost 3 bases, J lost 0 bases, and 15 bases stayed unmatched. CDR3 in amino acids: CAWRAGLATGRFSTDTQYF. The CDR3 coding sequence is TGTGCCTGGAGGGCGGGACTAGCGACCGGGAGATTTAGCACAGATACGCAGTATTTT.

The J gene is TRBJ1-2, the V gene TRBV7-2; TRBD1 matches at 7 bases. V was clipped by 1 base and J by 4 bases; unmatched bases: 6. Germline assignment: CDR1 SGHTA and CDR2 FQGNSA. This CDR3 spans 15 amino acids. This CDR3 is CASSLGQGTSYGYTF. The CDR3, as DNA: TGTGCCAGCAGCTTAGGACAGGGAACATCCTATGGCTACACCTTC. Variable domain in full (rest from reference TRBV7-2 and TRBJ1-2): GAGVSQSPSNKVTEKGKDVELRCDPISGHTALYWYRQSLGQGLEFLIYFQGNSAPDKSGLPSDRFSAERTGGSVSTLTIQRTQQEDSAVYLCASSLGQGTSYGYTFGSGTRLTVV.